This entry concerns a single TCR beta chain. In this sample, this clone turned up a few times. Its antigen is still unknown. The sample holds no much larger clone one base away, and base qualities are not on file. Reading the label with the study, this specimen's time point is: around 28 days on oral tofacitinib. Reading the label with the study, this specimen's treatment or condition is: oral pan-JAK inhibitor, 5-10 mg twice daily. Lesional scalp punch biopsies and peripheral blood were collected from alopecia areata patients. PBMCs were isolated by density centrifugation and stained for CD3, CD4 and CD8, after which CD4+ and CD8+ T cells were sorted on a FACSAria. This record belongs to a study of CD8+ T cells in alopecia areata (dated by TCRdb to between 2017 and 2018). Broadly, across the study: The treated patients took part in an open-label pilot trial in which moderate-to-severe alopecia areata was treated with oral tofacitinib at 5 to 10 mg twice daily. Patients received tofacitinib for 6 to 18 months and were then followed off drug for 6 months to check for delayed response and recurrence. Scalp clonality was compared across normal scalp (n=4), patchy alopecia areata scalp (n=8), and alopecia totalis/universalis scalp (n=8). On the human side, TCRbeta sequencing was run on scalp tissue and on sorted CD4+ and CD8+ peripheral blood T cells from healthy controls and from alopecia areata patients with either patchy or totalis/universalis disease. The RNA source kit depended on sample type: the PAXgene miRNA kit for fixed scalp, the miRNeasy kit for PBMCs, and the RNeasy kit for mouse skin. For the treated patients, the SALT score, which quantifies what percentage of scalp surface area is affected, served as the measure of disease severity. Biopsies were taken from tofacitinib-treated patients at baseline and at 4 and 24 weeks of treatment, and a later scalp biopsy was taken in several of the tofacitinib-treated patients. In both human patients and the C3H/HeJ mouse model, the study applied high-throughput TCRbeta sequencing to look at T cell clonal expansion in alopecia areata. immunoSEQ multiplex PCR using 35 Vbeta forward primers and 13 Jbeta reverse primers was used to amplify TCRbeta CDR3 regions.

The library came from the immunoSEQ multiplex PCR assay. To provide template for TCR sequencing, every sample had RNA extracted and reverse transcribed into cDNA. First-strand cDNA was synthesized using SuperScript III with a 2:1 mix of oligo-dT and random hexamers. A synthetic immune receptor repertoire was used to gauge amplification bias, and whatever bias remained was removed computationally. The authors' pipeline ran thus. After raw reads were preprocessed to remove errors, the CDR3 was defined following IMGT conventions as running from the conserved cysteine to phenylalanine. Clonality was calculated as 1 minus Shannon entropy normalized by log2 of the number of productive unique TCRs. Whether scalp clones were CD4 or CD8 was inferred by matching scalp TCRbeta sequences against CD4 and CD8 repertoires sorted from blood. TCRdb retrieved this table from immuneACCESS and kept in-frame rearrangements only. Not all clones are present; in checked studies, unresolved V genes account for under half, and no reason is known for the remainder. D and trimming were read from the DNA, whereas the V and J calls and clone size are those reported in that table. Across this sample there are 120,000 or so clones, with about 59% seen only once. In total, the top ten clones hold approximately 5.1% of the sample.

Broad study findings and their caveats: The treated cohort was small, with a single nonresponder, so links between baseline CD8+ expansion and response need larger studies. Tofacitinib significantly decreased scalp clonality and the number of expanded CD8+ clones among the top 100 scalp clones. TCR sequences shared between patients were less clear than in mice, possibly partly because of HLA diversity in the patient population. Many expanded lesional clones persisted in scalp and blood during tofacitinib treatment, which may partly explain relapse after stopping treatment. Resident alphabeta T cells in normal human skin are also sequenced, complicating scalp TCR repertoire analysis, unlike mouse skin dominated by gammadelta T cells. Higher clonality and more expanded CD8+ clones were observed in lesional scalp than in normal scalp, particularly in alopecia totalis/universalis, a finding suggestive of antigenic drive.

The sample here was CD4+ T cells sorted from blood, taken at week 4, from a patient treated with tofacitinib. The sequence derives from a human donor with alopecia areata.

Here the CDR3 is given as CASSLDRVDEQFF. Here is the DNA: TGTGCCAGCAGTCTGGACAGGGTTGATGAGCAGTTCTTC. Recombination joined TRBV2 with TRBJ2-1; TRBD1 fits 8 bases in the junction. The germline V gene provides CDR1 SNHLY and CDR2 FYNNEI. Germline trimming: 5 bases from V, 8 bases from J; junction bases outside gene matches: 5. Spanning cysteine to phenylalanine, the CDR3 consists of 13 amino acids. The entry retains the CDR3 DNA only, 39 bases that are in frame from base 1.